These 27 T cell receptor beta chains were all obtained from the same sample, sequenced in a study of post-analysis software for immune sequencing data. What these receptors recognize is not known. Findings of the study overall: Comparison of patients with controls showed 5 or 6 TRBV segments more frequent in patients, TRBV5-6, TRBV5-1 and TRBV20-1 among them.

Presence of unique molecular identifiers characterized the TCR beta cDNA libraries. TCRdb reanalysed the PCR reads using MiXCR and keeps one entry per CDR3 protein. The sample lists hundreds of thousands of distinct CDR3 sequences, 30% occurring once. What was sequenced was blood. The receptors come from a girl between 10 and 17 years old with multiple sclerosis.

This clonotype turned up a few times. This sequence joins TRBV7-8 and TRBJ2-4; 11 positions match TRBD2. The V gene end was trimmed by 3 bases and the J gene end by 6 bases; junction bases not matched to a gene: 19. Germline CDR1 SGHVS, CDR2 FQNEAQ. The CDR3 is made up of 20 amino acids. CDR3 residues: CASSFGRALAGGLPLNIQYF. The CDR3 DNA reads as TGTGCCAGCAGCTTCGGCAGGGCGCTAGCGGGAGGCCTCCCCCTAAACATTCAGTACTTC. The full variable domain, completed using reference TRBV7-8 and TRBJ2-4, is GAGVSQSPRYKVAKRGQDVALRCDPISGHVSLFWYQQALGQGPEFLTYFQNEAQLDKSGLPSDRFFAERPEGSVSTLKIQRTQQEDSAVYLCASSFGRALAGGLPLNIQYFGAGTRLSVL.

This rearrangement joins TRBV7-2 to TRBJ1-6; possibly TRBD1 for D (5 bases). The V end lost 5 bases, the J end lost 10 bases, and 9 bases lay between the germline ends. The CDR3 is 12 amino acids. The germline CDR1 and CDR2 sequences are SGHTA and FQGNSA. The DNA of the CDR3 is TGTGCCAGCAGCAGGGACCAGTCACCCCTCCACTTT. Encoded protein: CASSRDQSPLHF.

The gene calls are TRBV7-8 and TRBJ2-7, with D perhaps TRBD2 (5 bases). V was clipped by 3 bases and J by 3 bases, with 12 bases between them. The CDR3 consists of 14 residues. Germline V CDR1 and CDR2: SGHVS, FQNEAQ. CDR3 bases: TGTGCCAGCAGCTTTACTAGTTTCAACTACGAGCAGTACTTC. It is translated as CASSFTSFNYEQYF.

This chain joins TRBV20-1 and TRBJ2-7; D is uncertain. The CDR3 contains 12 residues. Trimming stripped 5 bases from V and 10 bases from J, with 18 bases between. CDR1 and CDR2 (germline): DFQATT, SNEGSKA (reference sequence). The CDR3 protein is CSAGTSNEAQYF. CDR3 coding DNA: TGCAGTGCTGGCACCAGTAATGAGGCCCAGTACTTC.

The chain has TRBV7-8 and TRBJ2-5, with D maybe TRBD1 (5 bases). Trimming took 0 bases from V and 3 from J, leaving 5 bases between them. Germline V gene sequence: CDR1 SGHVS, CDR2 FQNEAQ. The CDR3 is 13 residues long. Written as DNA, the CDR3 is TGTGCCAGCAGCTTAGCGACAGAAGAGACCCAGTACTTC. The encoded protein is CASSLATEETQYF.

The chain couples TRBV6-6 to TRBJ1-2; D unresolved. Deletions cut 7 bases from V and 0 bases from J, with 6 bases between. The germline gives CDR1 MNHNY, CDR2 SVGAGI (reference sequence). This CDR3 has 12 residues. Here the CDR3 DNA reads TGTGCCAGCACCTTAACTAACTATGGCTACACCTTC. This encodes CASTLTNYGYTF.

The table lists this clonotype with a few counts. This rearrangement joins TRBV20-1 to TRBJ2-1, with TRBD2 matching over 7 bases. The CDR3 loop spans 14 amino acids. Germline loops: CDR1 DFQATT, CDR2 SNEGSKA (reference sequence). The CDR3 DNA is TGCAGGGCCCTATTAGGTACCCGGGGGGATGAGCAGTTCTTC. It specifies CRALLGTRGDEQFF.

The V call is TRBV28, the J call TRBJ2-7; 7 bases fit TRBD1. J was trimmed by 6 bases and V by 6 bases; bases with no gene match: 11. Germline V lookup: CDR1 MDHEN, CDR2 SYDVKM. CDR3 size: 14 residues. DNA for the CDR3: TGTGCCAGCAGCCTGAACCGACAGGGTGGCGAGCAGTACTTC. Its translation is CASSLNRQGGEQYF.

This clonotype appeared many times. J is TRBJ2-5 and V is TRBV29-1; no clear D gene. This CDR3 spans 11 amino acids. Germline CDR1 is SQVTM and CDR2 is ANQGSEA. V was clipped by 7 bases and J by 2 bases, with 8 bases between them. The CDR3 spells CSGGEQETQYF. The CDR3 coding sequence is TGCAGCGGTGGAGAGCAAGAGACCCAGTACTTC. Combining the CDR3 with reference TRBV29-1 and TRBJ2-5 gives the whole variable domain SAVISQKPSRDICQRGTSLTIQCQVDSQVTMMFWYRQQPGQSLTLIATANQGSEATYESGFVIDKFPISRPNLTFSTLTVSNMSPEDSSIYLCSGGEQETQYFGPGTRLLVL.

The chain is built from TRBV4-3 and TRBJ1-1; D call uncertain. The CDR3 runs to 13 residues. Germline lookup yields CDR1 LGHNA and CDR2 YSLEER. V lost 6 bases and J lost 2, with 10 bases in between. CDR3 in amino acids: CASSFQENTEAFF. CDR3 sequence (DNA): TGCGCCAGCAGTTTTCAGGAAAACACTGAAGCTTTCTTT.

This chain uses TRBV28 with TRBJ1-2; possible D gene TRBD1, 5 bases. V shed 2 bases and J shed 11 bases, with 27 bases lying between them. CDR1 is MDHEN, CDR2 SYDVKM, per germline. The CDR3 spans 17 residues. CDR3 amino acids: CASSLTGFRGRGTGYTF. CDR3 nucleotide sequence: TGTGCCAGCAGTTTAACCGGATTTCGGGGTCGGGGGACTGGATACACCTTC.

This clonotype was detected a few times. The chain is built from TRBV29-1 and TRBJ2-7, with TRBD1 identical over 9 bases. V shed 5 bases, J shed 7 bases, and the junction held 18 bases outside the gene matches. The CDR3 is 16 residues long. CDR1 is SQVTM, CDR2 ANQGSEA, per germline. The CDR3, as DNA: TGCAGCGTTCGTATCCCGACAGGGGGAGAGTCGGGGGAGCAGTACTTC. This translates into CSVRIPTGGESGEQYF.

A few counts support this clonotype. The rearrangement links TRBV20-1 to TRBJ1-5; D remains unclear. The CDR3 is made up of 13 amino acids. Trimming pared 6 bases from V and 1 base from J, leaving 10 bases between. The germline V gene has CDR1 DFQATT and CDR2 SNEGSKA (reference sequence). CDR3 residues: CSAGDLSNQPQHF. The CDR3, as DNA: TGCAGTGCCGGCGACCTCAGCAATCAGCCCCAGCATTTT.

At least ten counts were recorded for this clonotype. V is TRBV6-6 and J is TRBJ2-7, with D possibly called TRBD1 or TRBD2 (5 bases each). V lost 2 bases and J 3 bases, leaving 17 bases between the germline ends. The CDR3 extends over 16 amino acids. CDR1 and CDR2 (germline): MNHNY, SVGAGI (reference sequence). Here the CDR3 reads CASSYTGTGKGYEQYF. CDR3 bases: TGTGCCAGCAGTTACACCGGGACCGGGAAGGGCTACGAGCAGTACTTC.

The V gene is TRBV6-1, the J gene TRBJ2-6; possibly TRBD2 for D (5 bases). Germline-derived CDR1 and CDR2 are MNHNS and SASEGT. This CDR3 has 16 residues. V lost 6 bases and J 2 bases, leaving 14 bases between the germline ends. The CDR3, as DNA: TGTGCCAGCAGCCTCGCGTGGGAGCCTGGGGCCAACGTCCTGACTTTC. Translated: CASSLAWEPGANVLTF.

The gene calls are TRBV20-1 and TRBJ2-3; 8 bases are shared with TRBD1. From germline, CDR1 is DFQATT and CDR2 SNEGSKA (reference sequence). This CDR3 has 21 amino acids. J was trimmed by 0 bases and V by 5 bases; bases with no gene match: 25. In DNA form, the CDR3 reads TGCAGTGCTGGCGATCCCAGGGGGCCATCCCGAAGTACCTCTAGCACAGATACGCAGTATTTT. Protein: CSAGDPRGPSRSTSSTDTQYF.

The gene calls are TRBV7-9 and TRBJ2-1; maybe TRBD1 (5 bases). The V end was cut by 5 bases, the J end by 2 bases, with 16 bases between. Germline values: CDR1 SEHNR, CDR2 FQNEAQ (reference sequence). This CDR3 region has 16 residues. CDR3 sequence reads: CASSPGSRSPYNEQFF. The CDR3 region has the DNA TGTGCCAGCAGCCCAGGGTCGAGAAGCCCCTACAATGAGCAGTTCTTC.

This clonotype was counted only a few times. One base away lies a much larger clone, so this may be a sequencing read error. The rearrangement links TRBV21-1 to TRBJ2-7; the table's D call of TRBD1 was not tested on the DNA. TRBV21-1 is a pseudogene. CDR3 length: 12 amino acids. Here the CDR3 DNA reads TGTGCCAGCGGACAGGCCTCCTACGAGCAGTACTTC. It codes for CASGQASYEQYF.

This clonotype was counted between two and nine times. The rearrangement uses TRBV11-3 and TRBJ2-1, with D perhaps TRBD1 (7 bases). There are 14 residues in the CDR3. V was cut by 5 bases and J by 3 bases, with 11 bases left in between. CDR1 is SGHNT and CDR2 is YENEEA in the germline V gene. The CDR3 loop reads CASSDREDYNEQFF. Here the CDR3 DNA reads TGTGCCAGCAGCGACAGGGAGGACTACAATGAGCAGTTCTTC. Variable domain in full (rest from reference TRBV11-3 and TRBJ2-1): EAGVVQSPRYKIIEKKQPVAFWCNPISGHNTLYWYLQNLGQGPELLIRYENEEAVDDSQLPKDRFSAERLKGVDSTLKIQPAELGDSAVYLCASSDREDYNEQFFGPGTRLTVL.

The CDR3 region is CASSPFPAGLNQPQHF. The CDR3 nucleotides read TGTGCCAGCTCACCATTCCCTGCAGGCCTGAATCAGCCCCAGCATTTT. V and J are TRBV18 and TRBJ1-5; D remains unclear. With 2 bases removed from V and 4 bases from J, the gap between germline ends came to 15 bases. Germline assignment: CDR1 KGHSH and CDR2 LQKENI. The CDR3 sequence is 16 residues long.

This clonotype occurred a few times. This chain joins TRBV6-5 and TRBJ1-2, with 9 bases that match TRBD1. Trimming took 3 bases from V and 6 from J; bases not matched to a gene: 14. The CDR3 is 17 amino acids. CDR1 MNHEY and CDR2 SVGAGI come from the germline V gene. CDR3 coding DNA: TGTGCCAGCAGTTATTCGATAGACAGGGGGAATTTCGATGGCTACACCTTC. It codes for CASSYSIDRGNFDGYTF.

The chain recombines TRBV7-2 with TRBJ2-7; D might be TRBD1 (6 bases). The CDR3 is 13 residues long. CDR1 and CDR2 from the germline V gene are SGHTA and FQGNSA. V shed 2 bases and J shed 7 bases, with 12 bases lying between them. This CDR3 reads CASSLPQGYEQYF. The CDR3 DNA reads as TGTGCCAGCAGCTTACCGCAGGGGTATGAGCAGTACTTC.

This clonotype has only one observation. The chain has TRBV6-2 or TRBV6-3 and TRBJ2-2, with a tentative D call TRBD1 (6 bases). V shed 7 bases and J shed 5 bases, with 11 bases lying between them. This CDR3 is built from 13 residues. Germline CDR1 and CDR2: MNHEY and SVGEGT. CDR3 amino acids: CASTPRGTGELFF. CDR3 bases: TGTGCCAGCACGCCGAGGGGGACCGGGGAGCTGTTTTTT.

The table lists this clonotype with a few counts. A much more abundant neighbour one base away suggests this may be a read error. V usage is TRBV29-1 and J usage is TRBJ2-7; D is ambiguous. This CDR3 comprises 13 residues. The germline V gene encodes CDR1 SQVTM and CDR2 ANQGSEA. V lost 4 bases, J lost 5 bases, and 15 bases lay in between. In DNA, the CDR3 is TGCAGCGTTGGACGAAGGGATCTCCACGAGCAGTACTTC. This sequence encodes CSVGRRDLHEQYF.

The genes are TRBV20-1 and TRBJ2-5; 9 bases are a match to TRBD1. Germline V CDR1 and CDR2: DFQATT, SNEGSKA (reference sequence). V shed 6 bases, J shed 11 bases, and the junction held 16 bases outside the gene matches. CDR3 size: 14 residues. This CDR3 is CSAPPDRGLLEQYF. CDR3 nucleotide sequence: TGCAGTGCCCCCCCGGACAGGGGTCTTCTTGAGCAGTACTTC.

This clonotype was recorded a few times. The chain employs TRBV12-3 or TRBV12-4 and TRBJ1-1; 9 positions agree with TRBD1. With 7 bases clipped from V and 4 bases from J, the junction kept 4 bases outside the gene matches. The CDR3 spans 13 residues. The CDR3 loop is CASIVTGGTEAFF. The CDR3, as DNA: TGTGCCAGCATCGTGACAGGGGGCACTGAAGCTTTCTTT.

V gene TRBV29-1 combines with J gene TRBJ2-1; 7 nucleotides match TRBD2. The germline gives CDR1 SQVTM, CDR2 ANQGSEA. V lost 2 bases to trimming and J lost 4 bases; unmatched junction nucleotides: 5. The CDR3 covers 14 residues. DNA of the CDR3: TGCAGCGTTGAACCAGTGCGGGGGTACAATGAGCAGTTCTTC. Protein sequence: CSVEPVRGYNEQFF.